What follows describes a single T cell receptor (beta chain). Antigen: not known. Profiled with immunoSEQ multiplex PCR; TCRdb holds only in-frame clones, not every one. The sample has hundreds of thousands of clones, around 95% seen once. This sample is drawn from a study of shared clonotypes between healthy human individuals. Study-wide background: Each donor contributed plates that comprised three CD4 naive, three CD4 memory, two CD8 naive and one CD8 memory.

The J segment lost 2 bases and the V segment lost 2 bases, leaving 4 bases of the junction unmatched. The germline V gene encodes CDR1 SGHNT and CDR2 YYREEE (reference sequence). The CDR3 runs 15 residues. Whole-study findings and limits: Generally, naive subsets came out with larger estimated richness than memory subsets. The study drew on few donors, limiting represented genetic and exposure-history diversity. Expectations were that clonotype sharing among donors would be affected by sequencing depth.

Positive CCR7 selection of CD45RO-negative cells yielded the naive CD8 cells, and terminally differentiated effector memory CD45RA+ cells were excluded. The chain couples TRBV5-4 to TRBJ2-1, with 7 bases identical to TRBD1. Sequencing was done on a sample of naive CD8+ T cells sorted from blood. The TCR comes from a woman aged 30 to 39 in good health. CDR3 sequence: CASSFYGTAYNEQFF. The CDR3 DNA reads TGTGCCAGCAGCTTCTACGGGACAGCCTACAATGAGCAGTTCTTC.